This T cell receptor beta chain was recorded in a study of tumor and adjacent non-tumor tissue in lung cancer. Germline V gene data show CDR1 as LGHNA and CDR2 as YNFKEQ. The CDR3 is 18 residues long. V lost 3 bases to trimming and J lost 4 bases, with 21 bases between them. A modified ARM-PCR protocol with three rounds of nested PCR amplified TCRbeta. TCRdb used MiXCR to reprocess the multiplex PCR reads, holding one entry per CDR3 protein. Found here are some 100,000 distinct CDR3 sequences, 80% of them singletons; the top ten hold 30%. RNA was extracted from bulk tissue without any cell sorting. More than 3 cm separated this lung sample from the edge of the tumor.

This receptor was obtained from a man between 60 and 70 years old with small cell lung cancer. Material: distant non-tumor lung tissue. This rearrangement joins TRBV4-2 to TRBJ2-2; D may be TRBD1 or TRBD2 (6 bases each). The CDR3 region is CASSQGTGGEGGTGELFF. DNA of the CDR3: TGTGCCAGCAGCCAGGGGACTGGCGGAGAGGGGGGCACCGGGGAGCTGTTTTTT.